These T cell receptor beta chains were read from a single sample in a study of cytotoxic CD8 clonotypes in ibrutinib-treated CLL. Here immunoSEQ multiplex PCR was the method, and the copy in TCRdb shows in-frame clones only, minus some. The sample includes 55,000 to 60,000 clones, approximately 50% of them seen just once. Material: PBMCs, obtained at disease progression, from a patient treated with ibrutinib. The receptors come from a human donor with chronic lymphocytic leukemia. Both conserved end residues are part of each CDR3. The D gene is left open where the match is weak. Some rows mark clone size as missing; the rest say once, few, many or name a class of expanded clone.

d_call | j_call | v_call | clone_size | cdr3_aa | cdr3_nt
- | TRBJ1-2 | TRBV5-1 | - | CASSLGQEFDGYTF | TGCGCCAGCAGCTTAGGCCAGGAGTTTGATGGCTACACCTTC
- | TRBJ2-2 | TRBV19 | - | CASKEGLNTGELFF | TGTGCCAGTAAGGAGGGCCTGAACACCGGGGAGCTGTTTTTT
- | TRBJ2-2 | TRBV7-2 | - | CASSPPLGVGSIGELFF | TGTGCCAGCAGCCCCCCCCTGGGAGTCGGTTCGATCGGGGAGCTGTTTTTT
- | TRBJ1-5 | TRBV28 | - | CASTPASPNQPQHF | TGTGCCAGCACCCCGGCGTCGCCAAATCAGCCCCAGCATTTT
- | TRBJ2-7 | TRBV5-1 | - | CASSTRQPSYEQYF | TGCGCCAGCAGCACCCGACAGCCCTCCTACGAGCAGTACTTC
- | TRBJ2-2 | TRBV7-9 | - | CASSLLGTGTGELFF | TGTGCCAGCAGCCTGTTAGGGACTGGCACCGGGGAGCTGTTTTTT
- | TRBJ1-2 | TRBV6-1 | many | CASSEASRSLYGYTF | TGTGCCAGCAGTGAAGCCTCTCGGTCTTTATATGGCTACACCTTC
- | TRBJ2-3 | TRBV5-1 | - | CASSLAGGGTDTQYF | TGCGCCAGCAGCTTGGCGGGGGGCGGGACAGATACGCAGTATTTT
- | TRBJ1-1 | TRBV27 | - | CASKNLNTEAFF | TGTGCCAGCAAGAATTTGAACACTGAAGCTTTCTTT
- | TRBJ2-2 | TRBV6-4 | - | CASSSTPPFGELFF | TGTGCCAGCAGTTCTACCCCACCGTTCGGAGAGCTGTTTTTT
- | TRBJ2-7 | TRBV29-1 | - | CSVVAERYEQYF | TGCAGCGTTGTGGCCGAGCGGTACGAGCAGTACTTC
- | TRBJ1-4 | TRBV6-1 | few | CASSGGTASNEKLFF | TGTGCCAGCAGTGGAGGAACAGCATCTAATGAAAAACTGTTTTTT